This T cell receptor (beta chain) is drawn from a study of technical replicates of blood from several donors. With 6 bases removed from V and 5 bases from J, the gap between germline ends came to 13 bases. The CDR3 spans 13 residues. Looked up from germline, CDR1 is LGHNT and CDR2 is FRNRAP. The method was immunoSEQ multiplex PCR; TCRdb's version includes in-frame clones alone and lacks a portion of them. In the table there are 70,000 to 95,000 clones, approximately 96% of which are singletons. Sequencing used T cells isolated from PBMCs. The source is a human donor in good health. The genes are TRBV12-5 and TRBJ2-5; D not resolved. The CDR3 loop reads CASGVNYGETQYF. CDR3 coding DNA: TGTGCTAGTGGGGTGAACTACGGGGAGACCCAGTACTTC.